The source of this T cell receptor (beta chain) is a study of patients and donors after allogeneic stem cell transplantation. Per the germline V gene, CDR1 is SNHLY and CDR2 is FYNNEI. Unmatched junction bases numbered 10, after V lost 10 bases and J lost 3 bases. CDR3 size: 14 residues. MiXCR, run by TCRdb on the RT-PCR reads, gives a single entry per CDR3 protein. This table holds some 960,000 distinct CDR3 sequences, roughly 18% found once. This clonotype appeared many times. The clonotype originates from a human donor who was either an allogeneic HSCT recipient or a stem cell or donor lymphocyte infusion donor (not recorded which). It is not recorded whose cells these are; they may come from a transplant donor. The specimen was blood, either unsorted or a sorted T cell fraction (not recorded which). The chain combines TRBV2 with TRBJ2-3, with TRBD1 matching over 7 bases. The CDR3 region has the DNA TGTGCCATCGCCGGACAGGAAGGAACAGATACGCAGTATTTT. Translating gives CAIAGQEGTDTQYF.